The next 21 T cell receptor beta chains were all read from a single sample in a study of CD8+CD57+ T cells in acquired aplastic anemia. Profiling of TCR beta VDJ combinations and CDR3 sequences used genomic DNA as template. TCRdb called the reads again in MiXCR, with one record for every CDR3 protein. The table has a few hundred thousand distinct CDR3 sequences, 40% to 60% seen once; the top ten hold about 20%. Whoever was chosen for sequencing had shown CD8+CD57+ cell expansion by flow cytometry. Sequenced input: sorted CD4+, CD8+, or CD8+CD57+ T cells (not recorded which) from PBMCs. All receptors come from a human donor with aplastic anemia.

This clonotype was picked up a small number of times. The chain recombines TRBV3-1 with TRBJ1-4; D is unclear. CDR3 length equals 14 residues. V shed 0 bases and J shed 0 bases, with 2 bases lying between them. CDR1 LGHDT and CDR2 YNNKEL come from the germline V gene (reference sequence). The CDR3 DNA reads TGTGCCAGCAGCCAAGAAGCAACTAATGAAAAACTGTTTTTT. This encodes CASSQEATNEKLFF.

The chain uses TRBV7-2 and TRBJ1-6, with unresolved D. The germline V gene encodes CDR1 SGHTA and CDR2 FQGNSA. The V end was cut by 0 bases, the J end by 6 bases, with 6 bases between. The CDR3 loop spans 14 amino acids. This chain's CDR3 is CASSLAVINSPLHF. In DNA form, the CDR3 reads TGTGCCAGCAGCTTAGCGGTAATTAATTCACCCCTCCACTTT. Using reference TRBV7-2 and TRBJ1-6 for the parts outside the CDR3, the full variable domain is GAGVSQSPSNKVTEKGKDVELRCDPISGHTALYWYRQSLGQGLEFLIYFQGNSAPDKSGLPSDRFSAERTGGSVSTLTIQRTQQEDSAVYLCASSLAVINSPLHFGNGTRLTVT.

This clonotype was picked up a small number of times. The V call is TRBV24-1, the J call TRBJ2-1; 13 nucleotides agree with TRBD2. The CDR3 runs 19 residues. The V gene end was trimmed by 4 bases and the J gene end by 0 bases; junction bases not matched to a gene: 8. Germline assignment: CDR1 KGHDR and CDR2 SFDVKD. CDR3 in DNA: TGTGCCACCAGTGAGACGTGGGGACTAGCGGGGAACTCCTACAATGAGCAGTTCTTC. Its protein product is CATSETWGLAGNSYNEQFF.

The rearrangement links TRBV25-1 to TRBJ1-1; TRBD1 is a possible D gene (5 bases). Trimming removed 1 base at V and 5 bases at J, with 14 bases between. This CDR3 is 15 amino acids long. CDR1 and CDR2 from the germline V gene are MGHDK and SYGVNS. This chain's CDR3 is CASSESAGLGTEAFF. The CDR3 nucleotides are TGTGCCAGCAGTGAATCGGCAGGGCTGGGTACTGAAGCTTTCTTT.

This clonotype came up many times. The chain links TRBV7-8 to TRBJ2-7; D remains ambiguous. Germline V gene data show CDR1 as SGHVS and CDR2 as FQNEAQ. Trimming cost V 2 bases and J 3 bases, with 5 bases left between them. The CDR3 has 12 residues. The DNA for the CDR3 is TGTGCCAGCAGCTTAAATGGCTACGAGCAGTACTTC. The encoded protein is CASSLNGYEQYF. Full variable domain (missing parts from reference TRBV7-8 and TRBJ2-7): GAGVSQSPRYKVAKRGQDVALRCDPISGHVSLFWYQQALGQGPEFLTYFQNEAQLDKSGLPSDRFFAERPEGSVSTLKIQRTQQEDSAVYLCASSLNGYEQYFGPGTRLTVT.

The chain employs TRBV7-9 and TRBJ2-1, with 7 bases fitting TRBD1. The J segment lost 14 bases and the V segment lost 5 bases, leaving 9 bases of the junction unmatched. The CDR3 is 12 amino acids. Germline CDR1 and CDR2: SEHNR and FQNEAQ (reference sequence). CDR3 nucleotide sequence: TGTGCCAGCAGCCCAGTAACAGGGGATGAGTTCTTC. Its protein product is CASSPVTGDEFF.

This sequence joins TRBV5-1 and TRBJ2-1, with a possible D match to TRBD2 (8 bases). Deletions cut 4 bases from V and 8 bases from J, with 22 bases between. CDR1 is SGHRS and CDR2 is YFSETQ in the germline V gene. There are 16 residues in the CDR3. In nucleotides, the CDR3 is TGCGCCAGCAGCCAGTACGGGACAGCGGGAGACGATGAGCAGTTCTTC. It encodes CASSQYGTAGDDEQFF.

This clonotype was counted many times. This chain links TRBV5-1 with TRBJ2-7, with D possibly being TRBD1 (6 bases). Trimming shortened V by 4 bases and J by 6 bases, and 20 bases separated the two germline ends. Germline V CDR1 and CDR2: SGHRS, YFSETQ. This CDR3 is built from 15 residues. CDR3 residues: CASSGNLGQRVEQYF. The CDR3 region has the DNA TGCGCCAGCAGCGGAAACTTAGGACAGCGAGTCGAGCAGTACTTC.

To note about this clonotype: This CDR3 fails to terminate in the conserved phenylalanine or tryptophan, so it likely reflects a read error. The chain combines TRBV5-1 with TRBJ2-7; weak D call: TRBD1 (5 bases). This CDR3 is built from 11 residues. Germline-derived CDR1 and CDR2 are SGHRS and YFSETQ. The V end lost 6 bases, the J end lost 6 bases, and 10 bases lay between the germline ends. This chain's CDR3 is CASKTQGEQYL. As DNA, the CDR3 is TGCGCCAGCAAAACTCAGGGCGAGCAGTACCTC.

This clonotype was observed many times. This rearrangement joins TRBV19 to TRBJ1-5; weak D call: TRBD1 (6 bases). The ends were cut back, 7 bases at V and 5 bases at J, with 21 bases in the middle. This CDR3 has 16 amino acids. CDR1 LNHDA and CDR2 SQIVND come from the germline V gene (reference sequence). CDR3 in DNA: TGTGCCAGTACCCCGGGGGGGCTCCCCCCTTATCAGCCCCAGCATTTT. This codes for CASTPGGLPPYQPQHF.

Comments on this clonotype: One end of the junction varies from germline; a read error may be responsible. The CDR3 DNA sequence: TGCGCCAGCAGCCAAATAGGGAGCTGGTTGAACGGAAAACTGTTTTTT. Its protein product is CASSQIGSWLNGKLFF. This chain uses TRBV7-8 with TRBJ1-4; no clear D. Germline V gene data show CDR1 as SGHVS and CDR2 as FQNEAQ. The CDR3 sequence is 16 residues long.

The CDR3 region has the DNA TGTGCCAGCAGCTACAGACTAGCGGGGGTCAATGAGCAGTTCTTC. Its protein is CASSYRLAGVNEQFF. The chain couples TRBV7-8 to TRBJ2-1; 12 bases map to TRBD2. The CDR3 spans 15 residues. V lost 4 bases to trimming and J lost 6 bases; unmatched junction nucleotides: 4. CDR1 is SGHVS and CDR2 is FQNEAQ in the germline V gene.

The genes are TRBV10-1 and TRBJ1-1; D is ambiguous. Germline V gene sequence: CDR1 WNHNN, CDR2 SYGVQD (reference sequence). The CDR3 length is 13 residues. V was clipped by 3 bases and J by 1 base, with 6 bases between them. CDR3 in amino acids: CASSDRRNTEAFF. CDR3 nucleotides: TGCGCCAGCAGTGACAGGAGGAACACTGAAGCTTTCTTT.

There are a few counts of this clonotype. J is TRBJ2-1 and V is TRBV20-1; 9 bases fit TRBD1. The CDR3 is 15 amino acids. Germline assignment: CDR1 DFQATT and CDR2 SNEGSKA (reference sequence). V trimming: 5 bases; J trimming: 2 bases; junction bases outside the gene matches: 7. CDR3 nucleotides: TGCAGTGCTCGGACAGGGGTCCGCGCCTACAATGAGCAGTTCTTC. Translating gives CSARTGVRAYNEQFF.

This clonotype showed up many times. The V gene is TRBV6-1, the J gene TRBJ2-2; tentatively, D is TRBD1 or TRBD2 (5 bases each). Looked up from germline, CDR1 is MNHNS and CDR2 is SASEGT. The CDR3 length is 14 residues. Trimming removed 7 bases at V and 3 bases at J, with 12 bases between. For the CDR3, the DNA is TGTGCCAGCAACGGGGCGCTGGACACCGGGGAGCTGTTTTTT. It codes for CASNGALDTGELFF.

This clonotype was seen a handful of times. The rearrangement links TRBV19 to TRBJ1-1; 7 bases agree with TRBD1. V dropped 9 bases and J dropped 5; count of bases not matched to a gene: 12. Germline CDR1 and CDR2: LNHDA and SQIVND (reference sequence). This CDR3 spans 14 amino acids. CDR3 residues: CASRETGRGTEAFF. The CDR3 region has the DNA TGTGCCAGCAGGGAGACAGGGCGGGGAACTGAAGCTTTCTTT.

This clonotype appeared many times. The chain has TRBV5-8 and TRBJ1-1, with D unclear. This CDR3 has 15 amino acids. Germline V gene lookup returns CDR1 SGHTS and CDR2 YDEGEE. The germline V and J ends were trimmed by 0 bases and 1 base, with 10 bases remaining between them. For the CDR3, the DNA is TGTGCCAGCAGCTTGGCGTTCGGAACGAACACTGAAGCTTTCTTT. It is translated as CASSLAFGTNTEAFF.

This clonotype appeared many times. V and J are TRBV24-1 and TRBJ2-2; maybe TRBD2 (5 bases). The germline CDR1 and CDR2 sequences are KGHDR and SFDVKD. The CDR3 has 16 residues. V lost 4 bases and J 9 bases, leaving 20 bases between the germline ends. The CDR3 DNA reads TGTGCCACCAGTGAGGAAGACATCCTAGCCGGACGGGAGCTGTTTTTT. Protein: CATSEEDILAGRELFF.

This clonotype has ten or more counts. The junction shows a germline mismatch at one end, possibly a read error. V and J are TRBV2 and TRBJ1-2; D is ambiguous. This CDR3 is 11 amino acids long. CDR1 and CDR2 (germline): SNHLY, FYNNEI. CDR3 DNA: TGTGCCAGCAGTGTCCGGGGAGTCCCTCTCTTC. Translated, it gives CASSVRGVPLF.

V gene TRBV7-9 combines with J gene TRBJ2-7; D is ambiguous. The CDR3 runs to 12 residues. The germline gives CDR1 SEHNR, CDR2 FQNEAQ (reference sequence). Trimming cost V 5 bases and J 6 bases, with 11 bases left between them. CDR3 residues: CASSARMAEQYF. The DNA for the CDR3 is TGTGCCAGCAGCGCCAGGATGGCCGAGCAGTACTTC.

A remark on this clonotype: A much larger clone is a single base away; this may be a read error. The genes are TRBV5-6 and TRBJ2-1; 10 bases fit TRBD2. Trimming removed 1 base from V and 9 bases from J; junction bases left unmatched: 10. CDR3 length equals 16 residues. Per the germline V gene, CDR1 is SGHDT and CDR2 is YYEEEE. The CDR3 protein is CASSLMGTSVHSEQFF. Here the CDR3 DNA reads TGTGCCAGCAGCTTGATGGGGACTAGCGTCCATAGTGAGCAGTTCTTC. Based on the CDR3 plus reference TRBV5-6 and TRBJ2-1, the full variable domain is DAGVTQSPTHLIKTRGQQVTLRCSPKSGHDTVSWYQQALGQGPQFIFQYYEEEERQRGNFPDRFSGHQFPNYSSELNVNALLLGDSALYLCASSLMGTSVHSEQFFGPGTRLTVL.